This T cell receptor beta chain derives from a study of cytomegalovirus exposure and HLA in healthy donors. Broader study findings: The authors later found HLA-associated TCR beta chains more clonally expanded than equally common others. Most observed TCR sequences were rare, whereas some public TCRs were detected in many donors.

As for this clone: Its target is unknown.

The PCR was carried out with 60 Vbeta primers and 13 Jbeta primers. Repertoires were generated with immunoSEQ multiplex PCR, while TCRdb's copy carries only in-frame clones and drops some. The data hold nearly 65,000 clones, with 73% observed a single time. CDR3 length: 13 amino acids. Trimming took off 4 bases at V and 4 bases at J, with 10 bases between the two ends. The germline V gene has CDR1 GTSNPN and CDR2 SVGIG (reference sequence). The sequencing input was PBMCs. The J gene is TRBJ1-4, the V gene TRBV30; tentative D call: TRBD1 (5 bases). The TCR originated in a man between 50 and 59 years old in good health and CMV-seronegative. This CDR3 reads CAWTGLINEKLFF. The CDR3 DNA is TGTGCCTGGACGGGACTGATTAATGAAAAACTGTTTTTT.